The TCR beta chain described here comes from a study of T-cell reconstitution after alpha-beta-depleted transplantation in children. Findings of the study overall: There were reportedly several hundred expanded graft clones from which alpha-beta T cells came about two months after transplant. T-cell counts and diversity were attributed mostly to newly produced T cells one year after transplant. Some patients' high day-60 TCRbeta diversity was attributed to recipient cells surviving conditioning.

This CDR3 spans 13 amino acids. CDR1 and CDR2 (germline): LGHNT, FRNRAP. With 2 bases removed from V and 6 bases from J, the gap between germline ends came to 9 bases. In this sample, this clonotype turned up many times. What it binds is unknown. The library targeted TCRbeta and was prepared with unique molecular identifiers. MiXCR, applied by TCRdb to the PCR reads, yields one record per CDR3 protein. The sample consists of 44,000 or so distinct CDR3 sequences, around a tenth of them appearing once. This TCR derives from a male patient aged 2-9 years who had a stem cell transplant for chronic granulomatous disease, so the T cells may come from the graft donor. Sequenced material: PBMCs, mostly from graft donor cells, taken 60 days after TCRalphabeta/CD19-depleted stem cell transplant. The genes are TRBV12-5 and TRBJ2-3; D is unresolved. CDR3 region: CASGLSSVDTQYF. CDR3 bases: TGTGCTAGTGGTTTGTCGAGCGTTGATACGCAGTATTTT.